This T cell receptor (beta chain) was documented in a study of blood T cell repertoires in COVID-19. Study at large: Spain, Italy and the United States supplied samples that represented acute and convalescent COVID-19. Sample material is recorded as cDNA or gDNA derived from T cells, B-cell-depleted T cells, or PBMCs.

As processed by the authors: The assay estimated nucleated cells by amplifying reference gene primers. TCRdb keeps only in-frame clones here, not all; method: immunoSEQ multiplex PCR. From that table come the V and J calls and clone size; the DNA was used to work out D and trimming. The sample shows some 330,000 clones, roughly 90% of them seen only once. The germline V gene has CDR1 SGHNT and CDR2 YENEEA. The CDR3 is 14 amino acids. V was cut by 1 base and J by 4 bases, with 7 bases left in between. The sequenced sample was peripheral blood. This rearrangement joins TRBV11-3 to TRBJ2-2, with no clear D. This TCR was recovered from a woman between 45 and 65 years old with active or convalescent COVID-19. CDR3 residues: CASSLGALTGELFF. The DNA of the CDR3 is TGTGCCAGCAGCTTAGGGGCCCTCACCGGGGAGCTGTTTTTT.